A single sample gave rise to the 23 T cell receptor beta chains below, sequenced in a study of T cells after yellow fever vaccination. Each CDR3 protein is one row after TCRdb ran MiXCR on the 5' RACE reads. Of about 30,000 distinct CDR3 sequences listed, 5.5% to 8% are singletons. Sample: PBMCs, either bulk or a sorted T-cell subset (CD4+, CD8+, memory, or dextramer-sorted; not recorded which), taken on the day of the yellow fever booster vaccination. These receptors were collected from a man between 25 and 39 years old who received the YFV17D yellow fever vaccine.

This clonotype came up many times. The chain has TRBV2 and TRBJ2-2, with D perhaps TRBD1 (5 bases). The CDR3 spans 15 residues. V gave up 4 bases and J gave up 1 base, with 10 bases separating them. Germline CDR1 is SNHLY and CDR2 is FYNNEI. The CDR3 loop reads CASSALGQNTGELFF. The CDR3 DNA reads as TGTGCCAGCAGTGCTTTAGGACAGAACACCGGGGAGCTGTTTTTT.

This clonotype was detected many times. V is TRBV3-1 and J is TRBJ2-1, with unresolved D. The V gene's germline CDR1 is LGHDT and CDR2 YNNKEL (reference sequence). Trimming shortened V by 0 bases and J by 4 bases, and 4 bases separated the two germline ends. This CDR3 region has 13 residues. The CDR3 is CASSQDAYNEQFF. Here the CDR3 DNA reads TGTGCCAGCAGCCAAGATGCGTACAATGAGCAGTTCTTC.

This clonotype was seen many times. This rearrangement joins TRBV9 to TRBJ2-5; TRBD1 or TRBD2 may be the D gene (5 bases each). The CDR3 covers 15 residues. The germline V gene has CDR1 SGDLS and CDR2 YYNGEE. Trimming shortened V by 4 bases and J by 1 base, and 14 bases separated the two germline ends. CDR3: CASSLGTVPQETQYF. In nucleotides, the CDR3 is TGTGCCAGCAGCCTCGGGACGGTCCCCCAAGAGACCCAGTACTTC.

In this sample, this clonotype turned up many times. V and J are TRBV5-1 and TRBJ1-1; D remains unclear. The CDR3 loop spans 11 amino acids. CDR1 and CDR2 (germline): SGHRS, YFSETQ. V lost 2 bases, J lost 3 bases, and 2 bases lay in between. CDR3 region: CASSLDTEAFF. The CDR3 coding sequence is TGCGCCAGCAGCTTAGACACTGAAGCTTTCTTT. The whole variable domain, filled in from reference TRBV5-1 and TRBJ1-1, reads KAGVTQTPRYLIKTRGQQVTLSCSPISGHRSVSWYQQTPGQGLQFLFEYFSETQRNKGNFPGRFSGRQFSNSRSEMNVSTLELGDSALYLCASSLDTEAFFGQGTRLTVV.

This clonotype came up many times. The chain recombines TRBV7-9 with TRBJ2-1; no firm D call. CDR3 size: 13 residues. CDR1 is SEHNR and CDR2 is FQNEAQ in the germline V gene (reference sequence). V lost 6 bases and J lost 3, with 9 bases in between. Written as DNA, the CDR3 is TGTGCCAGCAGGTTGGCCGGCTACAATGAGCAGTTCTTC. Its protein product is CASRLAGYNEQFF.

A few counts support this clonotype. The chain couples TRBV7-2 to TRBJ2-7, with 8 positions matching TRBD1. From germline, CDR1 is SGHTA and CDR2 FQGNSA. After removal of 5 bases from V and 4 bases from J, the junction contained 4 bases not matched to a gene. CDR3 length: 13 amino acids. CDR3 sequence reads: CASSTRTGYEQYF. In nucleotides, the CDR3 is TGTGCCAGCAGCACACGGACAGGGTACGAGCAGTACTTC.

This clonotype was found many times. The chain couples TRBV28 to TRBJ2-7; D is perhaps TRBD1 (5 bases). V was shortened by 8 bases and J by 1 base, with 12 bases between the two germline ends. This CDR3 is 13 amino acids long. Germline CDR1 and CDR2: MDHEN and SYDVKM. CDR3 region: CASLQVMSYEQYF. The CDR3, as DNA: TGTGCCAGCCTACAGGTGATGTCCTACGAGCAGTACTTC.

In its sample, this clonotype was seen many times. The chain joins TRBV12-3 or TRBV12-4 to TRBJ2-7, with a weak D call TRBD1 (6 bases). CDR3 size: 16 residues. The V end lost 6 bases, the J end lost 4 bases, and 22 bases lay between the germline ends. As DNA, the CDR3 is TGTGCCAGCAGCGACAGGTTTAAATCGACGGGTTACGAGCAGTACTTC. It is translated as CASSDRFKSTGYEQYF.

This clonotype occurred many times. CDR3 coding DNA: TGTGCCAGCAAGTTACAGGGGTCGACCGGGGAGCTGTTTTTT. This translates into CASKLQGSTGELFF. This sequence joins TRBV2 and TRBJ2-2; 7 bases map to TRBD1. The CDR3 loop spans 14 amino acids. With V trimmed by 7 bases and J by 5 bases, 7 bases remained unmatched. CDR1 is SNHLY and CDR2 is FYNNEI in the germline V gene. The full variable domain, in which reference TRBV2 and TRBJ2-2 provide the parts outside the CDR3, is EPEVTQTPSHQVTQMGQEVILRCVPISNHLYFYWYRQILGQKVEFLVSFYNNEISEKSEIFDDQFSVERPDGSNFTLKIRSTKLEDSAMYFCASKLQGSTGELFFGEGSRLTVL.

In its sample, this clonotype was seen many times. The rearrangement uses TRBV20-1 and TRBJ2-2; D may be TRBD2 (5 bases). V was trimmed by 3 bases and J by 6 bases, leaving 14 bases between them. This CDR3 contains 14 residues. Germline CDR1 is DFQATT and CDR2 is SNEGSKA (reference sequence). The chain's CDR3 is CSARDLSGAGELFF. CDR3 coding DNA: TGCAGTGCTAGGGATCTCTCCGGGGCCGGGGAGCTGTTTTTT.

CDR3 sequence: CASSRVDEQYF. The CDR3 coding sequence is TGTGCCAGCAGCCGGGTGGACGAGCAGTACTTC. The V call is TRBV7-2, the J call TRBJ2-7; no definite D call. CDR1 SGHTA and CDR2 FQGNSA come from the germline V gene. The V and J ends lost 5 bases and 5 bases respectively, with 7 bases between them. There are 11 residues in the CDR3.

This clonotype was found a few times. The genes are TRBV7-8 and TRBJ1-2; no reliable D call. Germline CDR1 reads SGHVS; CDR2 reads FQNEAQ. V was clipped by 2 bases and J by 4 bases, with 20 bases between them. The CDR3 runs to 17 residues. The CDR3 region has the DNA TGTGCCAGCAGCTTATTGGGTCGGACTCGAACTATCTATGGCTACACCTTC. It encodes CASSLLGRTRTIYGYTF.

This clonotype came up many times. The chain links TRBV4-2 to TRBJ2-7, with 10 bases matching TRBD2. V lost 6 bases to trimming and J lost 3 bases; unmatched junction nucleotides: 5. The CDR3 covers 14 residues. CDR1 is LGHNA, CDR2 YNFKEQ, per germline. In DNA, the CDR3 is TGTGCCAGCAGTCTAGCGGGAGTCGGCTACGAGCAGTACTTC. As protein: CASSLAGVGYEQYF.

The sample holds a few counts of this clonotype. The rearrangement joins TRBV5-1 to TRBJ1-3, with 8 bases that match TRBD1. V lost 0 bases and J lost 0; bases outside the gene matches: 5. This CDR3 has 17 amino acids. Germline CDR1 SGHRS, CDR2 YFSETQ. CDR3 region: CASSLGTGGTSGNTIYF. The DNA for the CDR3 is TGCGCCAGCAGCTTGGGTACAGGGGGTACCTCTGGAAACACCATATATTTT. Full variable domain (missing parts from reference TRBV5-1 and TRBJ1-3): KAGVTQTPRYLIKTRGQQVTLSCSPISGHRSVSWYQQTPGQGLQFLFEYFSETQRNKGNFPGRFSGRQFSNSRSEMNVSTLELGDSALYLCASSLGTGGTSGNTIYFGEGSWLTVV.

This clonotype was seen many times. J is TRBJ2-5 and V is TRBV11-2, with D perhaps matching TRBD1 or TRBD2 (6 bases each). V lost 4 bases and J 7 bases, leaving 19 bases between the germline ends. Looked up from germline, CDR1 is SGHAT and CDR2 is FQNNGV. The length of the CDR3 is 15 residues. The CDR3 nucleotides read TGTGCCAGCAGCTCCGCGGGACAAGCTTTCGTGACCCAGTACTTC. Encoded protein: CASSSAGQAFVTQYF. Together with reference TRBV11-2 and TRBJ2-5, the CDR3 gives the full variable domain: EAGVAQSPRYKIIEKRQSVAFWCNPISGHATLYWYQQILGQGPKLLIQFQNNGVVDDSQLPKDRFSAERLKGVDSTLKIQPAKLEDSAVYLCASSSAGQAFVTQYFGPGTRLLVL.

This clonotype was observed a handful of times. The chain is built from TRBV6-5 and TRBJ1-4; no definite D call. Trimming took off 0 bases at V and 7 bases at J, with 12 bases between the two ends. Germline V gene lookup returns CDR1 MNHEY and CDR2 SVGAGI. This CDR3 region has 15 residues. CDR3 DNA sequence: TGTGCCAGCAGTTACTCGGGGAAAGTAGGTGAAAAACTGTTTTTT. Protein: CASSYSGKVGEKLFF.

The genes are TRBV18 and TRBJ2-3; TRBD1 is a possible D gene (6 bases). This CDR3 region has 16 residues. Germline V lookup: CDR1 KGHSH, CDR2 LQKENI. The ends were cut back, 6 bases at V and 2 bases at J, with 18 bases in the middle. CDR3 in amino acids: CASSLTEDSLTDTQYF. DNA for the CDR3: TGTGCCAGCTCCCTTACCGAGGACAGCCTCACAGATACGCAGTATTTT.

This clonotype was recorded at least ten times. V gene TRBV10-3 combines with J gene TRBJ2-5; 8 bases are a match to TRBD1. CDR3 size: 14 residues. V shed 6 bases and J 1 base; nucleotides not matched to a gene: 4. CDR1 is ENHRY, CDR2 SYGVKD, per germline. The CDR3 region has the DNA TGTGCCATCAGCCTCGGACAGGGCCAAGAGACCCAGTACTTC. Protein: CAISLGQGQETQYF.

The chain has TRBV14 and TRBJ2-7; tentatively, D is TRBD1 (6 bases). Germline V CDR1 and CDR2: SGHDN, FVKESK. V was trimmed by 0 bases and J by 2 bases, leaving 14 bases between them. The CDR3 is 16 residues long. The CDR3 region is CASSQDMGHRTYEQYF. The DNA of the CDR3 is TGTGCCAGCAGCCAAGATATGGGACACCGTACCTACGAGCAGTACTTC.

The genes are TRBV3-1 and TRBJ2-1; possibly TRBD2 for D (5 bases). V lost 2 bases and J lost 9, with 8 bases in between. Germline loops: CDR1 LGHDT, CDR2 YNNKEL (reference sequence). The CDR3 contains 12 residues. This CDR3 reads CASSQFAGEQFF. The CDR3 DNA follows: TGTGCCAGCAGCCAATTTGCGGGTGAGCAGTTCTTC.

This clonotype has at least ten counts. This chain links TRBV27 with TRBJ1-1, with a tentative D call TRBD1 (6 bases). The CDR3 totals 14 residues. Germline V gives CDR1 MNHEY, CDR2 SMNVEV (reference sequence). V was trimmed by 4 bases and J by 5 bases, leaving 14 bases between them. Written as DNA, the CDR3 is TGTGCCAGCAGTTCCATCAGGGGTGGGACTGAAGCTTTCTTT. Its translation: CASSSIRGGTEAFF.

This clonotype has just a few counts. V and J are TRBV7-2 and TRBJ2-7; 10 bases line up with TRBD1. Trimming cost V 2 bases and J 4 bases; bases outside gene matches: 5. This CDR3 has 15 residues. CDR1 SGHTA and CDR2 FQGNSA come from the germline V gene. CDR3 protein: CASSLRQGADYEQYF. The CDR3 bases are TGTGCCAGCAGCTTAAGACAGGGGGCTGATTACGAGCAGTACTTC.

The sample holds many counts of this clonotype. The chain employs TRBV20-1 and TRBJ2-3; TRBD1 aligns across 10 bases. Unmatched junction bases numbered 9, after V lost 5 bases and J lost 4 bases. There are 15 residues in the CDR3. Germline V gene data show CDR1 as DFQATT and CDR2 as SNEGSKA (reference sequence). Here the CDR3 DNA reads TGCAGTGCTGCAGGACAGGGGGGAAGCGCAGATACGCAGTATTTT. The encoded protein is CSAAGQGGSADTQYF.